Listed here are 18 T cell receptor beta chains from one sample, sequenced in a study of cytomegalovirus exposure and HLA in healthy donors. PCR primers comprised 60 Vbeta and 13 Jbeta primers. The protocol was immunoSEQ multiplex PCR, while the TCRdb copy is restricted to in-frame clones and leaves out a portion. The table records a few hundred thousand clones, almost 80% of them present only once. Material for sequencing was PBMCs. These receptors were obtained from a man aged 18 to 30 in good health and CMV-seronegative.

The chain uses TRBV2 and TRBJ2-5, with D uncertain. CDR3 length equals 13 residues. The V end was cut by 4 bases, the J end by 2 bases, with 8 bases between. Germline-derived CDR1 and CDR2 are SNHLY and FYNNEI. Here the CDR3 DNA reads TGTGCCAGCAGTGGATCACAACAAGAGACCCAGTACTTC. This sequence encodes CASSGSQQETQYF. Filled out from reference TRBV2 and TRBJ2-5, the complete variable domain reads EPEVTQTPSHQVTQMGQEVILRCVPISNHLYFYWYRQILGQKVEFLVSFYNNEISEKSEIFDDQFSVERPDGSNFTLKIRSTKLEDSAMYFCASSGSQQETQYFGPGTRLLVL.

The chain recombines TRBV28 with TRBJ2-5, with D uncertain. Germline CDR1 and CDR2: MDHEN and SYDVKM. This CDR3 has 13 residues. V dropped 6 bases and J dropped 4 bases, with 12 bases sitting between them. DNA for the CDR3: TGTGCCAGCAGCTCCCCGGCGGCAGAGACCCAGTACTTC. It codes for CASSSPAAETQYF.

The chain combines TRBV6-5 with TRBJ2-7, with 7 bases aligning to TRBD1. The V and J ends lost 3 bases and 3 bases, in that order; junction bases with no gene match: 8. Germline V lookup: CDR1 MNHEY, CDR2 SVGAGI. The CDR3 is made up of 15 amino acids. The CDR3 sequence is CASSYLGDSFYEQYF. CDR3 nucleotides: TGTGCCAGCAGTTATCTCGGGGACAGCTTCTACGAGCAGTACTTC.

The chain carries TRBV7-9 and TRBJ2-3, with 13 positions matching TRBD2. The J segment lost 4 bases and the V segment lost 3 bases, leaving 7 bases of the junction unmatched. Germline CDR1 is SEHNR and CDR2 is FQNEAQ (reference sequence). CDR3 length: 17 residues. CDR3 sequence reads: CASSFEGTSGMADTQYF. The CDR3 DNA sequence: TGTGCCAGCAGCTTCGAGGGGACTAGCGGGATGGCAGATACGCAGTATTTT.

CDR3 in DNA: TGTGCCAGCAGAGGGACAGTGGAAGAAAAACTGTTTTTT. Amino acids: CASRGTVEEKLFF. The genes are TRBV28 and TRBJ1-4, with TRBD1 matching 7 bases. V shed 6 bases, J shed 8 bases, and the junction held 6 bases outside the gene matches. This CDR3 has 13 residues. Germline V lookup: CDR1 MDHEN, CDR2 SYDVKM.

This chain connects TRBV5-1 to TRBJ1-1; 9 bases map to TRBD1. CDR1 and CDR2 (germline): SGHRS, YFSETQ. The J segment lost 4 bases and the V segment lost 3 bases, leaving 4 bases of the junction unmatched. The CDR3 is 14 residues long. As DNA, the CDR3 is TGCGCCAGCAGCTGGGACAGGGAGGGCACTGAAGCTTTCTTT. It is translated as CASSWDREGTEAFF.

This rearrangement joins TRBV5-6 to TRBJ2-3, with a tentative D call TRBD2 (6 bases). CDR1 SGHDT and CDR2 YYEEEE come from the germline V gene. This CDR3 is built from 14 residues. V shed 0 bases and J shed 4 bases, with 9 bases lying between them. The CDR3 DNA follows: TGTGCCAGCAGCTTGGGGGACTTGCCAGATACGCAGTATTTT. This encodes CASSLGDLPDTQYF. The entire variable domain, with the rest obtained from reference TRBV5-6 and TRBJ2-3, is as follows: DAGVTQSPTHLIKTRGQQVTLRCSPKSGHDTVSWYQQALGQGPQFIFQYYEEEERQRGNFPDRFSGHQFPNYSSELNVNALLLGDSALYLCASSLGDLPDTQYFGPGTRLTVL.

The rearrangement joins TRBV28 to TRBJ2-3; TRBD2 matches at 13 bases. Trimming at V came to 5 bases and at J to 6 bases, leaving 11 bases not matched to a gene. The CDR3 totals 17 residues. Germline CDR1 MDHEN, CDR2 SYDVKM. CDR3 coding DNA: TGTGCCAGCAGTATCGGACTAGCGGGGGATGGTGGGGATACGCAGTATTTT. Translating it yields CASSIGLAGDGGDTQYF.

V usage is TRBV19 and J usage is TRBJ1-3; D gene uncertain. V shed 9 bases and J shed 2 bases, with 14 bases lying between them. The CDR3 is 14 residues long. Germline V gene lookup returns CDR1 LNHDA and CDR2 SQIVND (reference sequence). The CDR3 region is CASSQTSAGNTIYF. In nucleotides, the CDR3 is TGTGCCAGCTCTCAGACTTCGGCTGGAAACACCATATATTTT.

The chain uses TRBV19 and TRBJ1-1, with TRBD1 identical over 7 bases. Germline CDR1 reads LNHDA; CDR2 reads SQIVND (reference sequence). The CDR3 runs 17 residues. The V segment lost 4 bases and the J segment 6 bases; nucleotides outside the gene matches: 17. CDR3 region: CASSTQGQWGIVAEAFF. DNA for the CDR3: TGTGCCAGTAGTACTCAGGGACAGTGGGGGATCGTCGCTGAAGCTTTCTTT.

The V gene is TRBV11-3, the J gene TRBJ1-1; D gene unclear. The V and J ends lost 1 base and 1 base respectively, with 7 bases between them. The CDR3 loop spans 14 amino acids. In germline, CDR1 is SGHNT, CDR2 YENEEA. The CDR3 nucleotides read TGTGCCAGCAGCTTAGGGCGGGGGAACACTGAAGCTTTCTTT. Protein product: CASSLGRGNTEAFF.

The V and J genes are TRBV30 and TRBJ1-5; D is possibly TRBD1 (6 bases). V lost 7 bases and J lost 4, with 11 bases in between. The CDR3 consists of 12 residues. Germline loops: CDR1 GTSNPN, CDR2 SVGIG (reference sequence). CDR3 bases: TGTGCCTCCGGACAGTTTAATCAGCCCCAGCATTTT. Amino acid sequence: CASGQFNQPQHF.

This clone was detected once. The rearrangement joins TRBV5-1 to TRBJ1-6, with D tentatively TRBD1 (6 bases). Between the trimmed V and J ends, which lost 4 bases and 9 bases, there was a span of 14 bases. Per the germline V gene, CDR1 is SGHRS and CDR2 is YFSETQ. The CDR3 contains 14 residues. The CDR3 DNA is TGCGCCAGCAGCCGAGAGGGGGTCGGTTCACCCCTCCACTTT. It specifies CASSREGVGSPLHF.

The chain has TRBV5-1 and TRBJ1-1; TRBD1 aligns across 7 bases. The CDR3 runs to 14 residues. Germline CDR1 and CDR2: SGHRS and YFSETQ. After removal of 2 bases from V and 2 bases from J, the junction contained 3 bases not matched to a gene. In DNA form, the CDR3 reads TGCGCCAGCAGCTTCGGGACAGATAACACTGAAGCTTTCTTT. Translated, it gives CASSFGTDNTEAFF.

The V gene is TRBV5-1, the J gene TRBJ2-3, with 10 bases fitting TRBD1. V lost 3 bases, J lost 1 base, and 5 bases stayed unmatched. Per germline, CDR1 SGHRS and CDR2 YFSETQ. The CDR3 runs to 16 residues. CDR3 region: CASSSGQGMGTDTQYF. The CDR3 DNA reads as TGCGCCAGCAGCTCGGGACAGGGGATGGGCACAGATACGCAGTATTTT.

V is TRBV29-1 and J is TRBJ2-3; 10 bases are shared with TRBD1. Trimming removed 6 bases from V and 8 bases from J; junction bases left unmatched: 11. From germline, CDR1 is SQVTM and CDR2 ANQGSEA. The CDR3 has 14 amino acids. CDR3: CSVIPGQGSATQYF. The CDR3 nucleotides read TGCAGCGTGATCCCGGGACAGGGGTCCGCTACGCAGTATTTT.

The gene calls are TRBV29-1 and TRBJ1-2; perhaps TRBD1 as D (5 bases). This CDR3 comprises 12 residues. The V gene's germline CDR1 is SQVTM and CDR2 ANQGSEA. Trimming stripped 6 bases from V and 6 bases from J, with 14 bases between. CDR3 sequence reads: CSVVQALDGYTF. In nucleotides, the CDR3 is TGCAGCGTAGTACAGGCCCTGGATGGCTACACCTTC.

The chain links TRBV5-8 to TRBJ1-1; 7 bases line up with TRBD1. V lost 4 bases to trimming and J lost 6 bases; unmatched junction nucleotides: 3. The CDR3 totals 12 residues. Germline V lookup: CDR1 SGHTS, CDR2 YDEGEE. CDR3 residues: CASSSTGAEAFF. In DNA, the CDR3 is TGTGCCAGCAGCAGTACAGGGGCTGAAGCTTTCTTT.